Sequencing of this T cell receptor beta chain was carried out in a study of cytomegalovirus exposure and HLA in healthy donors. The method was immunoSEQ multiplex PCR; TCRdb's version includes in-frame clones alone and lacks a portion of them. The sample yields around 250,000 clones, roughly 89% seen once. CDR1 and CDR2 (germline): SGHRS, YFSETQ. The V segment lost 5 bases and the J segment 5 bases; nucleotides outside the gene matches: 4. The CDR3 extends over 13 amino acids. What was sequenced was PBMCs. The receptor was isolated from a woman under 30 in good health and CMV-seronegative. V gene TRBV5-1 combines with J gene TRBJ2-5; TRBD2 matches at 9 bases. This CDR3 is CASRAGGPETQYF. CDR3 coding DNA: TGCGCCAGCAGGGCGGGGGGGCCGGAGACCCAGTACTTC.